This TCR beta chain was retrieved from a study of blood T cells in healthy people across ages. Study observations and caveats: It was found that TCR beta diversity correlated strongly with the percentage of naive T cells. The authors considered diversity estimates from one million T cells to be underestimates. The long-lived group displayed more naive CD4+ cells, plus higher diversity, than the aged donors did.

Points on this clonotype: Antigen unknown.

The CDR3 has 14 amino acids. The V gene's germline CDR1 is MNHNS and CDR2 SASEGT. The V end was cut by 4 bases, the J end by 0 bases, with 9 bases between. Primers used in a second PCR of roughly 7 to 12 cycles were a sample-barcoded 5' primer and a J-beta primer mix. Each cDNA molecule was tagged by a template-switch adaptor with 12 random nucleotides. TCRdb analysed the 5' RACE reads with MiXCR anew, one entry per CDR3 protein. The sample has approximately 680,000 distinct CDR3 sequences; roughly 32% are singletons. This clonotype was obtained from a woman older than 75 in good health. Sequences were obtained from blood. The chain recombines TRBV6-1 with TRBJ1-1; D unclear. The CDR3 region has the DNA TGTGCCAGCAGTGGAGTAAGGGTGAACACTGAAGCTTTCTTT. Translation: CASSGVRVNTEAFF.